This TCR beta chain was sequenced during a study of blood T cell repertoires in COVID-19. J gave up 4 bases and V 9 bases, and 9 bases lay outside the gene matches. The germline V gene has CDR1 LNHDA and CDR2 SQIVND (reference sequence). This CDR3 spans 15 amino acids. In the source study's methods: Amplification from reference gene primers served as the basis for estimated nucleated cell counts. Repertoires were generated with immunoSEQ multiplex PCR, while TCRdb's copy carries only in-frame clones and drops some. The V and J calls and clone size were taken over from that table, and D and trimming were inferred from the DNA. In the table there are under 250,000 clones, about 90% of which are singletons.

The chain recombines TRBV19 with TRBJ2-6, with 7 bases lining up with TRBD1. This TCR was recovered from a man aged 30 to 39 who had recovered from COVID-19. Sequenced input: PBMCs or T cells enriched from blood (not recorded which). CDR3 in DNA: TGTGCCAGCAGGGGACAGAATACAGGGGCCAACGTCCTGACTTTC. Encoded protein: CASRGQNTGANVLTF.